The 24 T cell receptor beta chains below were found in one sample sequenced in a study of blood T cell repertoires in COVID-19. TCRdb's table, derived via immunoSEQ multiplex PCR, lists solely in-frame clones and lacks some. Seen here are about 210,000 clones, about 91% observed once, and the top ten hold 1% to 1.5%. The sequencing sample was made of peripheral blood. The origin of the receptors is a man between 25 and 39 years old with acute or convalescent COVID-19.

The V call is TRBV7-6, the J call TRBJ2-7; the D gene is possibly TRBD1 (5 bases). In germline, CDR1 is SGHVS, CDR2 FNYEAQ. CDR3 size: 15 residues. Between the trimmed V and J ends, which lost 0 bases and 0 bases, there was a span of 9 bases. In nucleotides, the CDR3 is TGTGCCAGCAGCTTAGCTAGTGACAGCTCCTACGAGCAGTACTTC. Translation gives CASSLASDSSYEQYF.

This sequence joins TRBV2 and TRBJ2-3; the D gene is possibly TRBD2 (5 bases). Germline assignment: CDR1 SNHLY and CDR2 FYNNEI. The CDR3 consists of 15 residues. V was cut by 4 bases and J by 2 bases, with 13 bases left in between. CDR3 in DNA: TGTGCCAGCAGTGGTCGGGGTTTCGCCACAGATACGCAGTATTTT. Translating gives CASSGRGFATDTQYF.

V usage is TRBV23-1 and J usage is TRBJ1-5, with D maybe TRBD1 (6 bases). TRBV23-1 is an ORF, and what it does is uncertain. Trimming stripped 1 base from V and 7 bases from J, with 11 bases between. The CDR3 is made up of 14 amino acids. CDR3 sequence: CASSQLTGRQPQHF. The CDR3 DNA reads as TGCGCCAGCAGTCAATTAACAGGGAGACAGCCCCAGCATTTT.

The genes are TRBV7-9 and TRBJ2-1; weak D call: TRBD1 (6 bases). The V and J ends lost 5 bases and 6 bases respectively, with 11 bases between them. The CDR3 consists of 13 residues. Germline values: CDR1 SEHNR, CDR2 FQNEAQ (reference sequence). DNA for the CDR3: TGTGCCAGCAGCCCGACAGGAGTCAATGAGCAGTTCTTC. As protein: CASSPTGVNEQFF.

V gene TRBV5-1 combines with J gene TRBJ2-2, with TRBD1 identical over 9 bases. Germline CDR1 reads SGHRS; CDR2 reads YFSETQ. The V and J ends lost 4 bases and 5 bases, in that order; junction bases with no gene match: 9. The length of the CDR3 is 16 residues. The CDR3 bases are TGCGCCAGCAGCCCAGGGACAGGGTGGGGAACCGGGGAGCTGTTTTTT. Amino acids: CASSPGTGWGTGELFF.

The chain recombines TRBV29-1 with TRBJ1-4; D possibly corresponds to TRBD1 (5 bases). Germline values: CDR1 SQVTM, CDR2 ANQGSEA. This CDR3 has 13 amino acids. Trimming removed 6 bases from V and 8 bases from J, with 16 bases in between. CDR3 sequence (DNA): TGCAGCGTCCAACCGGGGGTAGGGGAAAAACTGTTTTTT. Protein sequence: CSVQPGVGEKLFF.

The rearrangement uses TRBV12-3 or TRBV12-4 and TRBJ1-2, with D unresolved. The CDR3 consists of 11 residues. The V and J ends lost 8 bases and 2 bases respectively, with 6 bases between them. This CDR3 reads CASGRNYGYTF. The DNA of the CDR3 is TGTGCCAGCGGGAGGAACTATGGCTACACCTTC.

The chain combines TRBV28 with TRBJ1-5, with D possibly TRBD1 on 5 matching bases. The germline CDR1 and CDR2 sequences are MDHEN and SYDVKM. V was trimmed by 5 bases and J by 2 bases, leaving 10 bases between them. CDR3 size: 14 residues. The CDR3 DNA follows: TGTGCCAGCAGTCCGGGACTTCGCAATCAGCCCCAGCATTTT. As protein: CASSPGLRNQPQHF.

V gene TRBV4-1 combines with J gene TRBJ2-7, with TRBD1 as a possible D gene (6 bases). The CDR3 is made up of 16 amino acids. Trimming stripped 4 bases from V and 0 bases from J, with 16 bases between. Germline CDR1 is MGHRA and CDR2 is YSYEKL. The CDR3 DNA follows: TGCGCCAGCAGCCGCCTGACAGGTCCACTCTCCTACGAGCAGTACTTC. The encoded protein is CASSRLTGPLSYEQYF.

This clone came up once. The genes are TRBV9 and TRBJ2-7, with 10 bases aligning to TRBD1. Germline lookup yields CDR1 SGDLS and CDR2 YYNGEE. This CDR3 contains 14 residues. The J segment lost 1 base and the V segment lost 6 bases, leaving 4 bases of the junction unmatched. CDR3 loop: CASNGTGDSYEQYF. In DNA form, the CDR3 reads TGTGCCAGCAACGGGACAGGGGATTCCTACGAGCAGTACTTC.

The V call is TRBV6-5, the J call TRBJ2-2; 7 bases match TRBD1. The CDR3 is 13 amino acids. Germline lookup yields CDR1 MNHEY and CDR2 SVGAGI. V shed 7 bases and J 5 bases; nucleotides not matched to a gene: 4. CDR3 nucleotide sequence: TGTGCCAGCAAGGGGGCGTGGACCGGGGAGCTGTTTTTT. It is translated as CASKGAWTGELFF.

This clone was counted a single time. The J gene is TRBJ1-2, the V gene TRBV30; 8 nucleotides align to TRBD1. The CDR3 has 15 residues. The J segment lost 5 bases and the V segment lost 3 bases, leaving 11 bases of the junction unmatched. Germline loops: CDR1 GTSNPN, CDR2 SVGIG (reference sequence). As DNA, the CDR3 is TGTGCCTGGAGCTCCCCGACAGGGGCCTTATATGGCTACACCTTC. It specifies CAWSSPTGALYGYTF.

V is TRBV19 and J is TRBJ1-3; D might be TRBD1 (5 bases). This CDR3 is built from 14 residues. Germline CDR1 and CDR2: LNHDA and SQIVND (reference sequence). V lost 7 bases to trimming and J lost 0 bases, with 10 bases between them. DNA for the CDR3: TGTGCCAGTAACCAGGGAGGCTCTGGAAACACCATATATTTT. It yields the protein CASNQGGSGNTIYF.

To note about this clone: Within the sample, other DNA sequences also encode this same CDR3. The chain carries TRBV3-1 (or the pseudogene TRBV3-2) and TRBJ2-5, with D unclear. The V end was cut by 1 base, the J end by 7 bases, with 10 bases between. CDR1 is LGHDT, CDR2 YNNKEL, per germline (reference sequence). This CDR3 comprises 13 residues. CDR3 protein: CASSQGGPGTQYF. Here the CDR3 DNA reads TGTGCCAGCAGCCAAGGTGGCCCGGGGACCCAGTACTTC.

The CDR3 sequence: CASRGVGETQYF. The CDR3 DNA reads as TGTGCCAGCAGAGGGGTGGGAGAGACCCAGTACTTC. J is TRBJ2-5 and V is TRBV28, with D perhaps matching TRBD1 (5 bases). This CDR3 has 12 amino acids. V was shortened by 6 bases and J by 4 bases, with 9 bases between the two germline ends. CDR1 MDHEN and CDR2 SYDVKM come from the germline V gene.

This clone was seen a handful of times. The rearrangement links TRBV27 to TRBJ2-7; 9 bases align to TRBD2. The CDR3 is 14 amino acids. V shed 4 bases and J 2 bases; nucleotides not matched to a gene: 3. Germline V CDR1 and CDR2: MNHEY, SMNVEV (reference sequence). CDR3 sequence reads: CASSWAGGPYEQYF. Here the CDR3 DNA reads TGTGCCAGCAGTTGGGCGGGAGGGCCCTACGAGCAGTACTTC.

The rearrangement uses TRBV2 and TRBJ2-3; D is unresolved. Trimming pared 3 bases from V and 4 bases from J, leaving 11 bases between. Germline loops: CDR1 SNHLY, CDR2 FYNNEI. This CDR3 is built from 14 residues. Written as DNA, the CDR3 is TGTGCCAGCAGTGACGCCCTCGACTCAGATACGCAGTATTTT. Translating it yields CASSDALDSDTQYF.

The chain joins TRBV28 to TRBJ2-1; 8 bases are a match to TRBD2. CDR1 is MDHEN and CDR2 is SYDVKM in the germline V gene. The CDR3 length is 16 residues. Germline trimming cut 1 base from V and 9 bases from J; bases unmatched to any gene: 11. This chain's CDR3 is CASSLSPGGPIIEQFF. The CDR3 DNA reads as TGTGCCAGCAGTTTATCTCCGGGGGGGCCTATTATTGAGCAGTTCTTC.

CDR3 coding DNA: TGTGCCAGCAGTTTCAGCGGGAGGGCCCATAATGAGCAGTTCTTC. Its translation: CASSFSGRAHNEQFF. V and J are TRBV27 and TRBJ2-1; TRBD2 matches at 10 bases. Trimming took 3 bases from V and 7 from J; bases not matched to a gene: 6. Per germline, CDR1 MNHEY and CDR2 SMNVEV (reference sequence). The CDR3 consists of 15 residues.

The rearrangement uses TRBV5-1 and TRBJ2-5; 8 nucleotides match TRBD2. Germline V gives CDR1 SGHRS, CDR2 YFSETQ. After removal of 1 base from V and 0 bases from J, the junction contained 5 bases not matched to a gene. The length of the CDR3 is 16 residues. The CDR3, as DNA: TGCGCCAGCAGCTTGTCTCCGGGGGGGAACCAAGAGACCCAGTACTTC. Amino acid sequence: CASSLSPGGNQETQYF.

The chain carries TRBV5-1 and TRBJ2-7; D unresolved. V was cut by 4 bases and J by 6 bases, with 17 bases left in between. The CDR3 runs to 14 residues. The germline gives CDR1 SGHRS, CDR2 YFSETQ. The CDR3 reads CASSPLSLVPEQYF. CDR3 nucleotides: TGCGCCAGCAGCCCCCTAAGCTTAGTGCCCGAGCAGTACTTC.

The V gene is TRBV7-9, the J gene TRBJ1-1; D ambiguous. The CDR3 sequence is 13 residues long. Germline values: CDR1 SEHNR, CDR2 FQNEAQ (reference sequence). V lost 7 bases and J lost 1, with 10 bases in between. CDR3 DNA sequence: TGTGCCAGCAACCAAGACACGAACACTGAAGCTTTCTTT. Its protein product is CASNQDTNTEAFF.

This chain links TRBV4-1 with TRBJ2-1; 8 bases are shared with TRBD2. The CDR3 has 15 residues. With 0 bases clipped from V and 8 bases from J, the junction kept 6 bases outside the gene matches. CDR1 MGHRA and CDR2 YSYEKL come from the germline V gene. CDR3 loop: CASSQDRLARDEQFF. The CDR3 coding sequence is TGCGCCAGCAGCCAAGATAGACTAGCGCGTGATGAGCAGTTCTTC.

The chain is built from TRBV15 and TRBJ2-1; 11 bases match TRBD2. V was pared by 4 bases and J by 9 bases, with 14 bases of the junction left unmatched. CDR3 length: 17 residues. CDR1 and CDR2 from the germline V gene are LNHNV and YYDKDF (reference sequence). CDR3 in DNA: TGTGCCACCAGCATAAGACCGACTAGCGGGACTTCAGGTGAGCAGTTCTTC. Its translation: CATSIRPTSGTSGEQFF.